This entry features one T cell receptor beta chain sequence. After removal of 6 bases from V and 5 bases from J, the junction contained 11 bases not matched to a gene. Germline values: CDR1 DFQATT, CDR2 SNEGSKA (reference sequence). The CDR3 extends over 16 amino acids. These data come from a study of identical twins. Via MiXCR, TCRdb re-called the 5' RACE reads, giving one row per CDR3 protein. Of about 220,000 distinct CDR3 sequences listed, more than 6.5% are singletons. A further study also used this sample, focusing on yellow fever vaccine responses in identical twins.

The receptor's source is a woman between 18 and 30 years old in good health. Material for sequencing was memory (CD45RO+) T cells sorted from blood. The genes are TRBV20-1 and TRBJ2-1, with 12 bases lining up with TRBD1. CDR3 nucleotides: TGCAGTGCAGACCCCCGGGACAGGGGGCCTGACAATGAGCAGTTCTTC. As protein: CSADPRDRGPDNEQFF.